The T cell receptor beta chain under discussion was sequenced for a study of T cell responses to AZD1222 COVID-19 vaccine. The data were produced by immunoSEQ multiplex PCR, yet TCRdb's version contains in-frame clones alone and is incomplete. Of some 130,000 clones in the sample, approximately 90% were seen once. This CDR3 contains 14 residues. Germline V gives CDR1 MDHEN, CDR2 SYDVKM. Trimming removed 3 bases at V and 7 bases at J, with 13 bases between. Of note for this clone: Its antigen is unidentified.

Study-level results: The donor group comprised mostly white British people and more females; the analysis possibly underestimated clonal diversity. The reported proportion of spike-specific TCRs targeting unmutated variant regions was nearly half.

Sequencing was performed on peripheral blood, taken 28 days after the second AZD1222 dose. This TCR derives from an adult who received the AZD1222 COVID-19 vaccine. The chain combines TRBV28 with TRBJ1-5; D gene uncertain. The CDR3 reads CASSFGEIRQPQHF. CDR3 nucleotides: TGTGCCAGCAGTTTTGGGGAGATACGGCAGCCCCAGCATTTT.